This TCR beta chain derives from a study of CD8 T cells in Susac syndrome. RNA, at roughly 0.5 to 1 ug, was reverse transcribed with random hexamers. Amplification of TCR beta CDR3 was carried out by immunoSEQ multiplex PCR, which covered 54 Vbeta and 13 Jbeta segments. TCRdb reprocessed the immunoSEQ multiplex PCR reads with MiXCR, giving one entry per CDR3 protein. Among about 180,000 distinct CDR3 sequences listed, roughly 95% were seen once. In blood CD8+ and CD4+ T cells, TCR beta underwent sequencing. Negative isolation was used for CD8+ and CD4+ T cells, and FACS enrichment was applied to TEMRA cells. The CDR3 runs 12 residues. Germline CDR1 reads MDHEN; CDR2 reads SYDVKM. V was cut by 3 bases and J by 4 bases, with 6 bases left in between. This clonotype was seen only a few times.

This receptor was taken from a human donor with multiple sclerosis. The gene calls are TRBV28 and TRBJ1-1; D uncertain. The sample comprised CD4+ T cells from PBMCs. CDR3 sequence: CASSLLATEAFF. The CDR3 coding sequence is TGTGCCAGCAGTTTGCTCGCCACTGAAGCTTTCTTT. The full variable domain, completed using reference TRBV28 and TRBJ1-1, is DVKVTQSSRYLVKRTGEKVFLECVQDMDHENMFWYRQDPGLGLRLIYFSYDVKMKEKGDIPEGYSVSREKKERFSLILESASTNQTSMYLCASSLLATEAFFGQGTRLTVV.